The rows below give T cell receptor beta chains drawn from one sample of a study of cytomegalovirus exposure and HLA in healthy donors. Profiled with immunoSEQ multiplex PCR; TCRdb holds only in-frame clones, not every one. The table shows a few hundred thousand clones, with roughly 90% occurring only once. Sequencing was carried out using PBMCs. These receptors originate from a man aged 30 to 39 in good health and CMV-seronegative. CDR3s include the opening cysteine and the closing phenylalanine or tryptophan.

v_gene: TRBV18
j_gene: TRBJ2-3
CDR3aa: CASSRLAGGPRDTQYF

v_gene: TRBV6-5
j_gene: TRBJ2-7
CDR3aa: CASSYGFRQGTSEQYF

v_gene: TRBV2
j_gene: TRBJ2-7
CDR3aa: CASSGTSGRYPYEQYF

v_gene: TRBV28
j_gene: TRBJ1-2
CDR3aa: CASYRVGYTF

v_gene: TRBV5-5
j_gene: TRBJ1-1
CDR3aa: CASSLLLTEAFF

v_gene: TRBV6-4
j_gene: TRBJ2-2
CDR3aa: CASSDTGGTGELFF

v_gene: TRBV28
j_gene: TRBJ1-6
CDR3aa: CASSLPQGAASSYNSPLHF

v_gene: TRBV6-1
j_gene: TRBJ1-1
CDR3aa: CASSEDRGRAEAFF

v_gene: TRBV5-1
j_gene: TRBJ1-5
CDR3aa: CASSLTGGNQPQHF

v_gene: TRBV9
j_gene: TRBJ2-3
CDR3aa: CASSYRAGGSTDTQYF

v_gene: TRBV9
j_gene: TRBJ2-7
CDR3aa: CASSPVPDGGQYF

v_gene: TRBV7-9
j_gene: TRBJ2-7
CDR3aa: CASTPSSYEQYF

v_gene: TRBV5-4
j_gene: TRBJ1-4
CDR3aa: CASSQTKGGGGYEKLFF

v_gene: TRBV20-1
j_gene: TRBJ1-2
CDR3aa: CRPQINYGYTF

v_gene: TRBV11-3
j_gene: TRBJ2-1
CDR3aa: CASSDGRQRNEQFF

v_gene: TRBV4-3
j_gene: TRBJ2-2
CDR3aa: CASSLGLAGRTGELFF

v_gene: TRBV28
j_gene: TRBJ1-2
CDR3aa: CASSFAGQPYGYTF

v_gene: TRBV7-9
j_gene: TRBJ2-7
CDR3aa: CASRLGGEQYF

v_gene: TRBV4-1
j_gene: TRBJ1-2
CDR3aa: CASSQTDRGSNYGYTF

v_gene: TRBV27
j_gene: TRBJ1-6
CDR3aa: CASSWDRETFRSPLHF

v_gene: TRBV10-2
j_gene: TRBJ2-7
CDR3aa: CASRQGRTTGEQYF

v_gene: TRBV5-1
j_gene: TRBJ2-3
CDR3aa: CASSPRWNSGVLGDTQYF

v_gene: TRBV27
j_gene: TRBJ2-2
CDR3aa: CASSRFVDTGELFF

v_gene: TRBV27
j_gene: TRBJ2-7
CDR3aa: CASSLMGRSYEQYF

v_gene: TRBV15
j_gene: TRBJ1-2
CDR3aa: CATSRDRGTAFRYTF

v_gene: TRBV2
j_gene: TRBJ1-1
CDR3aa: CASSLTGATEAFF

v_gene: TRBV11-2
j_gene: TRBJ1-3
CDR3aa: CASSGGFGGLGNTIYF

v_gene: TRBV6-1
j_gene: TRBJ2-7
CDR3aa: CASSNQGLQYF

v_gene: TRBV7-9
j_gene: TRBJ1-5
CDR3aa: CASSPDSNQPQHF

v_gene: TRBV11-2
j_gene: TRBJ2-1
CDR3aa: CASGGAGVIYNEQFF

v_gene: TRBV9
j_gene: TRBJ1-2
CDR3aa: CASGDGGGGYTF

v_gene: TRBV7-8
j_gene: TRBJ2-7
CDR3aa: CASTPRRVPYEQYF

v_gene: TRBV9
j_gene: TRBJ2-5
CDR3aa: CASSGGGLAGPKTQYF

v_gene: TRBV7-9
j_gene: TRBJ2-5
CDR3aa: CASSLTGTGNQETQYF

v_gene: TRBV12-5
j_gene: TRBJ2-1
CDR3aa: CASGRPQGAYNEQFF

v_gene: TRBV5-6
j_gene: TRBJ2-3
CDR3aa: CASSLRGGSTDTQYF

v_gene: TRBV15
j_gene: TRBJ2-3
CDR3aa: CATSRDPILAGGPADTQYF

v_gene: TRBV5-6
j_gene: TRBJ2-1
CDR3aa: CASSSRTGSYNEQFF

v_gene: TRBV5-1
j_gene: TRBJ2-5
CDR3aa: CASSSTSGKETQYF

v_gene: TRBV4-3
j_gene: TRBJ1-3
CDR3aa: CASSQGQDRNTIYF

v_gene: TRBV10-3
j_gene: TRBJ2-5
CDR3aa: CAISGTAQETQYF

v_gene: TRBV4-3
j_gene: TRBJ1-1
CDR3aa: CASSQVLIPRGNTEAFF

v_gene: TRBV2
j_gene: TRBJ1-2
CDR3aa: CASSEWDREGIYGYTF

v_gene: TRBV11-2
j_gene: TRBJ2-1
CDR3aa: CASSNNEGRGNEQFF

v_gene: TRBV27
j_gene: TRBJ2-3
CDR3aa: CASSSHFVGGRTDTQYF

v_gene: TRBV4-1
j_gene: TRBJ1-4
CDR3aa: CASSQRKEANEKLFF

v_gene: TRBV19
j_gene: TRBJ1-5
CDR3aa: CASSSGFDSNQPQHF

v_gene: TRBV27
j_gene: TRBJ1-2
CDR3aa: CASSFQTGPIYGYTF

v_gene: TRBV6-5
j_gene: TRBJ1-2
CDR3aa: CASSYGQGSNYGYTF

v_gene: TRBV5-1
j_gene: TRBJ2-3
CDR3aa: CASTPDRGRSDTQYF

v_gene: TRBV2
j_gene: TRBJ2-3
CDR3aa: CASSVVTVLSDTQYF

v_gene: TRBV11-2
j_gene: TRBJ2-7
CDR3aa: CASSRYRDGPYEQYF

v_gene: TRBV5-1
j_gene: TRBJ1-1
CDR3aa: CASSPPGRGSEAFF

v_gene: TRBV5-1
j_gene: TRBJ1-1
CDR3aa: CASSLGWANTEAFF

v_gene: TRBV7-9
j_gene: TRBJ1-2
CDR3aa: CASSLVGTVPKGYTF

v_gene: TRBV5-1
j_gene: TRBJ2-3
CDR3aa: CASSAKPQGYSSTDTQYF

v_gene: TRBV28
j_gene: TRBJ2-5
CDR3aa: CASSLLGFQETQYF

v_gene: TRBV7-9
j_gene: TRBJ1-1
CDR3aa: CASSPLPGTGRTEAFF